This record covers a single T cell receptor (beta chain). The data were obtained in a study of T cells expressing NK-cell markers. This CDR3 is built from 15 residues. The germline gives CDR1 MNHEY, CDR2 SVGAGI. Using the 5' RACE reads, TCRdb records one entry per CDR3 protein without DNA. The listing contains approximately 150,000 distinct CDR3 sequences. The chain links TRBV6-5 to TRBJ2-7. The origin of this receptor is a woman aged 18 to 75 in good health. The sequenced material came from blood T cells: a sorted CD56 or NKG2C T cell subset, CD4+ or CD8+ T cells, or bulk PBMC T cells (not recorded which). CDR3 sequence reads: CASSYDGSHLYEQYF.